This T cell receptor beta chain derives from a study of blood T cell repertoires in COVID-19 (dated by TCRdb to 2018 to 2021). Some background on the complete study: Collaborator samples came from the United States, Italy and Spain and covered acute and convalescent phases of COVID-19. Sample metadata almost always included a de-identified subject ID, COVID-19 status, age in years and sex. Subjects who had been exposed to COVID-19, were actively infected with it, or had recovered from it provided the deeply sampled blood TCRbeta repertoires that made up the dataset. The samples were drawn from two sources: the first 160 participants of the ongoing ImmuneRACE study, and 950 to 1,500 subjects contributed by 6 global collaborators. A freely available public database, intended as a resource for researchers studying the immune response to SARS-CoV-2, is where the repertoires were released. Where available, HLA class I and class II types were taken from metadata supplied by the sample provider and were not determined by assay-based typing. The prospective study material was composed of cDNA or gDNA derived from T cells, B-cell-depleted T cells, or PBMCs. Overall results and qualifications from the work: The quantity of clinical and demographic metadata differed by source and by participant and was supplied without curation.

The immunoSEQ Assay, a bias-controlled multiplex PCR, was used to amplify TCRbeta CDR3 regions from genomic DNA. In the source study's methods: Nucleated cell counts per sample were estimated from amplification of reference gene primers within the assay. To quantify the absolute abundance of each unique TCRbeta CDR3 rearrangement, sequence reads were collapsed and filtered. Productive Simpson clonality was computed per sample as the square root of Simpson's diversity index over productive rearrangements. TCRdb took over this immuneACCESS table, retaining in-frame rearrangements with V and J assigned. Such tables are incomplete; in checked studies, under half of the missing clones stem from an unresolved V gene, and the remainder is unexplained. V and J calls and clone size are copied from that table; D and trimming were computed from the DNA. Recorded for this sample are a few hundred thousand clones; around 80% of them occurred a single time. 10% of the sample goes to the ten largest clones.

Whole blood was collected in K2EDTA tubes by collaborating institutions according to the institutions' own protocols. For TCRbeta analysis, collaborators shipped samples as frozen whole blood, isolated PBMCs, or DNA extracted from either of those sample types. About this clone: Its target antigen remains unknown. Per-base quality was not reported, and no clone a single base away is much larger than it.

CDR1 and CDR2 (GTSNPN, SVGIG) derive from the germline V gene (reference sequence). The junction shows trimming of 5 bases on V and 9 bases on J, and the gene matches do not reach 8 bases of it. The CDR3 spans 12 residues, from the cysteine through the phenylalanine. Just CDR3 DNA is preserved here, 36 bases in frame from base 1. The receptor was derived from a woman of 80 years or more with acute or convalescent COVID-19. The chain uses TRBV30 and TRBJ2-7, and 9 junctional nucleotides match TRBD1. The specimen was peripheral blood. The CDR3 corresponds to CAWGTGPTGQYF. The bases are TGTGCCTGGGGGACAGGGCCTACTGGGCAGTACTTC.